The 18 T cell receptor beta chains listed next were all sequenced from one sample in a study of Ad26.COV2.S vaccination and SARS-CoV-2 variants. Generated by immunoSEQ multiplex PCR, the TCRdb table keeps only in-frame clones and is missing some. The sample has some 410,000 clones, around 92% seen once; the top ten hold around 1.8%. Treatment of the sample: around 19 received Ad26.COV2.S at low or high dose, single or two shots; roughly 5 received placebo; per-sample allocation not given. All samples were drawn on day 63, counting from the first vaccine or placebo injection. Sequenced here: peripheral blood, sampled in a trial of Ad26.COV2.S vaccine versus placebo. These receptors were taken from a person aged 18-60 years who received the Ad26.COV2.S COVID-19 vaccine or a placebo.

The rearrangement uses TRBV28 and TRBJ1-2; no firm D call. Germline loops: CDR1 MDHEN, CDR2 SYDVKM. The CDR3 covers 15 residues. Deletions cut 7 bases from V and 1 base from J, with 16 bases between. This CDR3 is CASKREAQLNYGYTF. CDR3 in DNA: TGTGCCAGCAAACGAGAGGCTCAGCTTAACTATGGCTACACCTTC.

The chain joins TRBV13 to TRBJ1-2; D gene ambiguous. CDR3 size: 14 residues. Trimming took off 2 bases at V and 8 bases at J, with 15 bases between the two ends. CDR1 is PRHDT, CDR2 FYEKMQ, per germline (reference sequence). CDR3 sequence (DNA): TGTGCCAGCAGCTTATTCGGGTCCGGCTTGGGCTACACCTTC. Its protein product is CASSLFGSGLGYTF.

This chain links TRBV4-3 with TRBJ1-2; TRBD1 agrees at 7 bases. CDR3 length equals 15 residues. The germline CDR1 and CDR2 sequences are LGHNA and YSLEER. The V segment lost 0 bases and the J segment 8 bases; nucleotides outside the gene matches: 9. CDR3 region: CASSQEDDRDRGYTF. For the CDR3, the DNA is TGCGCCAGCAGCCAAGAAGACGACAGGGACCGAGGCTACACCTTC.

This chain joins TRBV28 and TRBJ1-5, with D maybe TRBD1 (6 bases). The CDR3 length is 17 residues. From germline, CDR1 is MDHEN and CDR2 SYDVKM. V lost 10 bases to trimming and J lost 5 bases, with 27 bases between them. The CDR3 spells CATEIQGQFRVYQPQHF. In nucleotides, the CDR3 is TGTGCCACCGAAATTCAGGGGCAATTTCGGGTCTATCAGCCCCAGCATTTT.

The rearrangement joins TRBV5-5 to TRBJ2-7; D unclear. The CDR3 has 14 residues. Germline CDR1 SGHKS, CDR2 YYEKEE (reference sequence). V was cut by 2 bases and J by 5 bases, with 14 bases left in between. CDR3 residues: CASSFGTVTNEQYF. Written as DNA, the CDR3 is TGTGCCAGCAGCTTCGGTACAGTTACCAACGAGCAGTACTTC.

This chain connects TRBV24-1 to TRBJ1-1; a weak D match, TRBD1 (6 bases). CDR1 is KGHDR, CDR2 SFDVKD, per germline. There are 13 residues in the CDR3. V was shortened by 7 bases and J by 7 bases, with 15 bases between the two germline ends. CDR3 protein: CATRDRRDGEAFF. The CDR3 DNA reads TGTGCCACCAGGGACAGACGTGACGGTGAAGCTTTCTTT.

With regard to this clone: Other DNA sequences in this sample translate to the same CDR3. The gene calls are TRBV5-1 and TRBJ1-1, with D tentatively TRBD1 (6 bases). The V end lost 0 bases, the J end lost 1 base, and 7 bases lay between the germline ends. This CDR3 has 14 amino acids. Germline V CDR1 and CDR2: SGHRS, YFSETQ. This CDR3 is CASSLEGGNTEAFF. CDR3 nucleotides: TGCGCCAGCAGCTTGGAGGGGGGGAACACTGAAGCTTTCTTT.

The CDR3 DNA reads as TGTGCCAGCAGCCAACCGGGACTAGCGGGGGCCGCGGGTGAGCAGTACTTC. It yields the protein CASSQPGLAGAAGEQYF. The chain uses TRBV3-1 (or the pseudogene TRBV3-2) and TRBJ2-7; 14 bases are shared with TRBD2. The CDR3 contains 17 residues. J gave up 7 bases and V 2 bases, and 10 bases lay outside the gene matches. Germline V gene sequence: CDR1 LGHDT, CDR2 YNNKEL (reference sequence).

The rearrangement uses TRBV5-1 and TRBJ1-3; D is unresolved. The CDR3 loop spans 14 amino acids. Germline CDR1 SGHRS, CDR2 YFSETQ. V lost 0 bases and J lost 6, with 10 bases in between. This chain's CDR3 is CASSLGLAENTIYF. In DNA, the CDR3 is TGCGCCAGCAGCTTGGGGCTGGCTGAAAACACCATATATTTT.

This chain uses TRBV12-5 with TRBJ1-1; D call uncertain. The length of the CDR3 is 12 residues. V was clipped by 5 bases and J by 7 bases, with 11 bases between them. CDR1 is LGHNT and CDR2 is FRNRAP in the germline V gene. The CDR3 DNA reads TGTGCTAGTGGTCCCGCTCGGGGTGAAGCTTTCTTT. Amino acid sequence: CASGPARGEAFF.

J is TRBJ2-7 and V is TRBV28; TRBD1 matches at 7 bases. CDR1 is MDHEN, CDR2 SYDVKM, per germline. The CDR3 sequence is 16 residues long. V shed 6 bases and J 5 bases; nucleotides not matched to a gene: 16. The DNA for the CDR3 is TGTGCCAGCAGACCAAGTTCCCGGACAGGTAATGACGAGCAGTACTTC. Residues: CASRPSSRTGNDEQYF.

The J gene is TRBJ2-3, the V gene TRBV18, with 12 bases lining up with TRBD1. Germline V CDR1 and CDR2: KGHSH, LQKENI. V shed 4 bases, J shed 5 bases, and the junction held 4 bases outside the gene matches. The CDR3 extends over 15 amino acids. The chain's CDR3 is CASSLGTGGKDTQYF. The CDR3 DNA is TGTGCCAGCTCACTAGGGACAGGGGGCAAAGATACGCAGTATTTT. Using reference TRBV18 and TRBJ2-3 for the parts outside the CDR3, the full variable domain is NAGVMQNPRHLVRRRGQEARLRCSPMKGHSHVYWYRQLPEEGLKFMVYLQKENIIDESGMPKERFSAEFPKEGPSILRIQQVVRGDSAAYFCASSLGTGGKDTQYFGPGTRLTVL.

V gene TRBV18 combines with J gene TRBJ2-4, with a possible D match to TRBD2 (6 bases). The CDR3 totals 17 residues. V was trimmed by 0 bases and J by 4 bases, leaving 16 bases between them. CDR1 KGHSH and CDR2 LQKENI come from the germline V gene. The CDR3 protein is CASSPPLGGAGKNIQYF. CDR3 in DNA: TGTGCCAGCTCACCACCATTGGGAGGAGCCGGTAAAAACATTCAGTACTTC.

The chain joins TRBV2 to TRBJ2-7; D not resolved. Germline lookup yields CDR1 SNHLY and CDR2 FYNNEI. With 3 bases removed from V and 3 bases from J, the gap between germline ends came to 3 bases. The CDR3 covers 11 residues. The CDR3: CASSDFYEQYF. CDR3 sequence (DNA): TGTGCCAGCAGTGACTTCTACGAGCAGTACTTC.

This chain joins TRBV5-1 and TRBJ1-1, with a weak D call TRBD1 (6 bases). Per the germline V gene, CDR1 is SGHRS and CDR2 is YFSETQ. The length of the CDR3 is 14 residues. Trimming shortened V by 4 bases and J by 5 bases, and 15 bases separated the two germline ends. CDR3 loop: CASSITGLETEAFF. The CDR3 coding sequence is TGCGCCAGCAGCATCACAGGGTTGGAGACTGAAGCTTTCTTT. The full variable domain, with the rest looked up from reference TRBV5-1 and TRBJ1-1, is KAGVTQTPRYLIKTRGQQVTLSCSPISGHRSVSWYQQTPGQGLQFLFEYFSETQRNKGNFPGRFSGRQFSNSRSEMNVSTLELGDSALYLCASSITGLETEAFFGQGTRLTVV.

The V call is TRBV4-3, the J call TRBJ2-2; 7 bases map to TRBD1. The CDR3 has 16 amino acids. V lost 3 bases and J lost 2; bases outside the gene matches: 6. From germline, CDR1 is LGHNA and CDR2 YSLEER. This CDR3 reads CASSHGDRDNTGELFF. The CDR3 DNA reads TGCGCCAGCAGCCATGGTGACAGGGACAACACCGGGGAGCTGTTTTTT.

V and J are TRBV6-5 and TRBJ1-1; D unclear. The V and J ends lost 0 bases and 0 bases respectively, with 5 bases between them. The CDR3 has 14 amino acids. CDR1 and CDR2 (germline): MNHEY, SVGAGI. DNA of the CDR3: TGTGCCAGCAGTTACTCGAGAATGAACACTGAAGCTTTCTTT. Protein: CASSYSRMNTEAFF.

This chain joins TRBV5-4 and TRBJ1-1; 8 bases are shared with TRBD1. Per germline, CDR1 SGHNT and CDR2 YYREEE (reference sequence). CDR3 size: 14 residues. V was clipped by 1 base and J by 4 bases; unmatched bases: 3. In DNA form, the CDR3 reads TGTGCCAGCAGCTTGTCAACAGGGGGCACTGAAGCTTTCTTT. It specifies CASSLSTGGTEAFF.